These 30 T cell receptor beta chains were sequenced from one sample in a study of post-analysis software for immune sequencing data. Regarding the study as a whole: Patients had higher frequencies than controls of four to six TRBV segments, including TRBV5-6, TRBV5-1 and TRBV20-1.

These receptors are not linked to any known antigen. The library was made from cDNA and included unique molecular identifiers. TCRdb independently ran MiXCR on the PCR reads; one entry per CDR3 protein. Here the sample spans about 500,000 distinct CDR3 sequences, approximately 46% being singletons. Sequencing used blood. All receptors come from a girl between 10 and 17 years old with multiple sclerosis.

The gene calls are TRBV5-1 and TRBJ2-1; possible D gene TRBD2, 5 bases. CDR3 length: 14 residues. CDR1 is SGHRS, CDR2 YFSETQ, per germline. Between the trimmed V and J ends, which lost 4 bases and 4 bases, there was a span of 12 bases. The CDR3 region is CASSPAEGYNEQFF. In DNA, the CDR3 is TGCGCCAGCAGCCCAGCGGAAGGGTACAATGAGCAGTTCTTC.

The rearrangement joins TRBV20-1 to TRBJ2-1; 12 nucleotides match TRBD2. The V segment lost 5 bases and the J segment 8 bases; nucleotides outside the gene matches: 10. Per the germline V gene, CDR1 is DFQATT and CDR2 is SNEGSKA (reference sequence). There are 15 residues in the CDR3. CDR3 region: CSAESRLAGVDEQFF. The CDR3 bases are TGCAGTGCTGAGTCCAGACTAGCGGGAGTTGATGAGCAGTTCTTC.

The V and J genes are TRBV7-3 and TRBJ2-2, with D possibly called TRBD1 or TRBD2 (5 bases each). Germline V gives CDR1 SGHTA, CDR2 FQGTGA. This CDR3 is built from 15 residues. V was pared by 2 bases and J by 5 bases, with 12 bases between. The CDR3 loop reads CASSLVLAGTGELFF. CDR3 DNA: TGTGCCAGCAGCTTAGTCCTAGCAGGGACCGGGGAGCTGTTTTTT.

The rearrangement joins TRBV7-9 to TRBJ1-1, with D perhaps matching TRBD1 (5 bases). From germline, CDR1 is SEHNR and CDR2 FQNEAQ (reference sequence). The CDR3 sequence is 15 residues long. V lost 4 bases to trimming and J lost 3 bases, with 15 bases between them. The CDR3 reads CASSSPGWGYTEAFF. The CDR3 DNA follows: TGTGCCAGCAGCTCCCCGGGTTGGGGGTACACTGAAGCTTTCTTT.

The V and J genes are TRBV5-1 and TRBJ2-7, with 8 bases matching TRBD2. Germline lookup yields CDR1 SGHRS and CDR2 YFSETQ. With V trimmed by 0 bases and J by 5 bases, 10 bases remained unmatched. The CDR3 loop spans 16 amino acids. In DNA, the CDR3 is TGCGCCAGCAGCTTGGAAATTCGGGAGGGCCTCGACGAGCAGTACTTC. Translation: CASSLEIREGLDEQYF.

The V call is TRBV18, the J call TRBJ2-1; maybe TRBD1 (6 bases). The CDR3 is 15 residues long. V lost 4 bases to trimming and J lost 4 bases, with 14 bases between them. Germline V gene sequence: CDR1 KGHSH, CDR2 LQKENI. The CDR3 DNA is TGTGCCAGCTCACTTCTGACAGGAGCATACAATGAGCAGTTCTTC. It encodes CASSLLTGAYNEQFF.

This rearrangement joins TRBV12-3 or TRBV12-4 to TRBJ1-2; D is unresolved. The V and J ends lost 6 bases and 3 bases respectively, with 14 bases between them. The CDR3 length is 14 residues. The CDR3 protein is CASRSGGFHYGYTF. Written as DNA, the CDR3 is TGTGCCAGCAGATCCGGCGGGTTTCACTATGGCTACACCTTC.

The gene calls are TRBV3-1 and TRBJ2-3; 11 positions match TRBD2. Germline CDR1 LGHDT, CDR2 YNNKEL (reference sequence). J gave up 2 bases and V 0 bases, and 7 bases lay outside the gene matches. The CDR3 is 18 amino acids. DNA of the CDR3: TGTGCCAGCAGCCAAGAACTACTAGCGGGAGTAGACACAGATACGCAGTATTTT. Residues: CASSQELLAGVDTDTQYF.

The CDR3 region is CSARLATQETQYF. Written as DNA, the CDR3 is TGCAGTGCTCGACTAGCGACCCAAGAGACCCAGTACTTC. This chain joins TRBV20-1 and TRBJ2-5; 8 bases are a match to TRBD2. The CDR3 spans 13 residues. CDR1 and CDR2 (germline): DFQATT, SNEGSKA (reference sequence). J gave up 1 base and V 5 bases, and 3 bases lay outside the gene matches.

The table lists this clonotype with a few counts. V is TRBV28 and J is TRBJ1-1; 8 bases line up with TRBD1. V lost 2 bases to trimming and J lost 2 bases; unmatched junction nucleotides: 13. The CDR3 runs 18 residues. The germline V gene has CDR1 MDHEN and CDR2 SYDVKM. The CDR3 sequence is CASSLGLDREVVNTEAFF. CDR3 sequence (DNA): TGTGCCAGCAGTTTAGGTTTGGACAGGGAGGTTGTAAACACTGAAGCTTTCTTT.

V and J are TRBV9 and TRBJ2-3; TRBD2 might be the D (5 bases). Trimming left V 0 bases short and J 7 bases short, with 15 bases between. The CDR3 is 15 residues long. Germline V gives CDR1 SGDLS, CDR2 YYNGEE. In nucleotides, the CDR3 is TGTGCCAGCAGCGTAGGAAGTATCGGAGGAAATACGCAGTATTTT. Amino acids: CASSVGSIGGNTQYF.

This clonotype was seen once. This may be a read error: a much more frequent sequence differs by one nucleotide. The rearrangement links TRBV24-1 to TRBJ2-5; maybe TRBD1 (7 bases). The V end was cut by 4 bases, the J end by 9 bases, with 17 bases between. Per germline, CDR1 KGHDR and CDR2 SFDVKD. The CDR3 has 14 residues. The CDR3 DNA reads TGTGCCACCAGTGACCTTACAGGGGAGGAGGCCCAGTACTTC. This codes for CATSDLTGEEAQYF.

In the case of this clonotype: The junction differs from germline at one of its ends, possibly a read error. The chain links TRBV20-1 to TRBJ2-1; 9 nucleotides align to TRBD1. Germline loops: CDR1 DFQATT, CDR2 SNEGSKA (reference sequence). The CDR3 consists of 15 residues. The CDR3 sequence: CSATYRDRVGNGQFF. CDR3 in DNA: TGCAGTGCTACTTACCGGGACAGGGTGGGGAATGGGCAGTTCTTC.

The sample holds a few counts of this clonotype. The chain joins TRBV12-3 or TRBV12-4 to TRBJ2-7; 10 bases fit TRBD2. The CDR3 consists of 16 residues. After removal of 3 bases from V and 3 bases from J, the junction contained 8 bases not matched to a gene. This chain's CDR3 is CASSFTSASGSYEQYF. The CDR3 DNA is TGTGCCAGCAGTTTTACGTCCGCTAGCGGGAGCTACGAGCAGTACTTC.

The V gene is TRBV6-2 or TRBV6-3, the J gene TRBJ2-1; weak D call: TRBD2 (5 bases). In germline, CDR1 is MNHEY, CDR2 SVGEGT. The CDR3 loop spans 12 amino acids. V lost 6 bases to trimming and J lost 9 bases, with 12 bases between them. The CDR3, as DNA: TGTGCCAGCAGCCAACTAGTGGCTGAGCAGTTCTTC. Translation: CASSQLVAEQFF.

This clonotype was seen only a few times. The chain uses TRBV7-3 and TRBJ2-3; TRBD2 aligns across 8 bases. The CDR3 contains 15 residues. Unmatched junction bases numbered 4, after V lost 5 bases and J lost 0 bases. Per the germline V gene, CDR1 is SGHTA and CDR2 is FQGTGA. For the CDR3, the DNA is TGTGCCAGCAGCCTTAGCGGGATTAGCACAGATACGCAGTATTTT. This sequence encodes CASSLSGISTDTQYF.

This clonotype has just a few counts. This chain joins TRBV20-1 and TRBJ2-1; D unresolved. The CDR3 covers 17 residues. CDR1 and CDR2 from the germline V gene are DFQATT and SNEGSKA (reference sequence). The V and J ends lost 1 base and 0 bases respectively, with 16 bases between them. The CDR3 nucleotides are TGCAGTGCTAGAGTCTTGATGTTAGGTAGCTCCTACAATGAGCAGTTCTTC. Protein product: CSARVLMLGSSYNEQFF.

The CDR3 DNA reads as TGTGCCGCAAACGACCCAATTACAGATAACTATGGCTACACCTTC. Encoded protein: CAANDPITDNYGYTF. This chain joins TRBV28 and TRBJ1-2; D not resolved. This CDR3 is built from 15 residues. Germline V lookup: CDR1 MDHEN, CDR2 SYDVKM. Between the trimmed V and J ends, which lost 11 bases and 1 base, there was a span of 20 bases.

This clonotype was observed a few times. The CDR3 loop is CSARGGSGHEQYF. For the CDR3, the DNA is TGCAGTGCTAGAGGCGGGAGCGGCCACGAGCAGTACTTC. The V and J genes are TRBV20-1 and TRBJ2-7; 7 nucleotides align to TRBD2. The CDR3 loop spans 13 amino acids. Germline trimming cut 1 base from V and 5 bases from J; bases unmatched to any gene: 5. Looked up from germline, CDR1 is DFQATT and CDR2 is SNEGSKA (reference sequence).

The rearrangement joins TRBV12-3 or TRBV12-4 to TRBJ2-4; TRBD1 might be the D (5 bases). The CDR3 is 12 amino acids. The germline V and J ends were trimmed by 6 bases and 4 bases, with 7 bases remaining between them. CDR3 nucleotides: TGTGCCAGCAGGGCAGGGAAAAACATTCAGTACTTC. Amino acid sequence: CASRAGKNIQYF.

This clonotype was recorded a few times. The CDR3 region is CSVYPAGRRPYEQYF. In DNA form, the CDR3 reads TGCAGCGTTTACCCAGCGGGCCGGCGGCCCTACGAGCAGTACTTC. The genes are TRBV29-1 and TRBJ2-7, with a tentative D call TRBD2 (6 bases). Germline-derived CDR1 and CDR2 are SQVTM and ANQGSEA. The CDR3 is made up of 15 amino acids. Trimming left V 5 bases short and J 2 bases short, with 19 bases between.

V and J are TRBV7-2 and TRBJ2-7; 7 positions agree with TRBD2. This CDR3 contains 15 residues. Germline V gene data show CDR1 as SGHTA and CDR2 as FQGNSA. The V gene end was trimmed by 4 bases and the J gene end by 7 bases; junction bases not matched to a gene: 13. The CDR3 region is CASSSYGGSSGEQYF. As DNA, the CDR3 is TGTGCCAGCAGCTCCTACGGCGGGAGTTCTGGGGAGCAGTACTTC.

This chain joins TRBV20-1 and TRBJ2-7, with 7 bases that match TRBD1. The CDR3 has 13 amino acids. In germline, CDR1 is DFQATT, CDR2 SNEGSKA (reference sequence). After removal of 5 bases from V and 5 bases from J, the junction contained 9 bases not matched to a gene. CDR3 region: CSAFAPDRNEQYF. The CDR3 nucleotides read TGCAGTGCTTTTGCCCCGGACAGGAACGAGCAGTACTTC.

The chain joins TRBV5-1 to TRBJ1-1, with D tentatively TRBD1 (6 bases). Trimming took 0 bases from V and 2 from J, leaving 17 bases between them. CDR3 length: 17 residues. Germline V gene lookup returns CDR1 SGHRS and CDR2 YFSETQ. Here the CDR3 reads CASSLEPPGQTNTEAFF. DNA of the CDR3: TGCGCCAGCAGCTTGGAGCCTCCGGGACAAACTAACACTGAAGCTTTCTTT. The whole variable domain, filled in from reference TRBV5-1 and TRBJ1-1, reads KAGVTQTPRYLIKTRGQQVTLSCSPISGHRSVSWYQQTPGQGLQFLFEYFSETQRNKGNFPGRFSGRQFSNSRSEMNVSTLELGDSALYLCASSLEPPGQTNTEAFFGQGTRLTVV.

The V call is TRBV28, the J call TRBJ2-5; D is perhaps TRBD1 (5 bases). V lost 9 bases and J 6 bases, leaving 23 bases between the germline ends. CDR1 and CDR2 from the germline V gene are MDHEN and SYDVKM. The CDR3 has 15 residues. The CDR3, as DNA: TGTGCCAGACCGATACTCAGGGATTCGAAGCAGACCCAGTACTTC. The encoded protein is CARPILRDSKQTQYF.

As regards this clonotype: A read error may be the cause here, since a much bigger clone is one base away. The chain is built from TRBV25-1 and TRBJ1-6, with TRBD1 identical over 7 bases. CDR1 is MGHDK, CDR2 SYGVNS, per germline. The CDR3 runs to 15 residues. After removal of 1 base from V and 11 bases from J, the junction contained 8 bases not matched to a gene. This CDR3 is CASSEWGQTNPPLHF. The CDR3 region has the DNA TGTGCCAGCAGTGAATGGGGACAGACAAATCCACCCCTCCACTTT.

CDR3 sequence (DNA): TGTGCCAGCAGTGGCTCGGGACATGGGGGGTGGACCCAGTACTTC. Protein product: CASSGSGHGGWTQYF. The chain is built from TRBV28 and TRBJ2-5; D assignment may be TRBD1 or TRBD2 (6 bases each). Germline CDR1 is MDHEN and CDR2 is SYDVKM. The ends were cut back, 5 bases at V and 7 bases at J, with 20 bases in the middle. The CDR3 extends over 15 amino acids.

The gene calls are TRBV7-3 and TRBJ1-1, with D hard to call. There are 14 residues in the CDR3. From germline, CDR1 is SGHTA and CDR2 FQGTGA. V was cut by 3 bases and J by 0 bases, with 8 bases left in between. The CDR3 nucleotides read TGTGCCAGCAGCTTGTCCCCGATGAACACTGAAGCTTTCTTT. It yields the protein CASSLSPMNTEAFF.

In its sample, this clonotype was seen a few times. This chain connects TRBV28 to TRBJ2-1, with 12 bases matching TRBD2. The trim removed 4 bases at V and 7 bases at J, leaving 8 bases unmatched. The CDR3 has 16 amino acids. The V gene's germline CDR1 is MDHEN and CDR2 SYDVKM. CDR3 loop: CASSSPRLAGVNEQFF. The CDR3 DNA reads TGTGCCAGCAGTTCCCCAAGACTAGCGGGAGTAAATGAGCAGTTCTTC. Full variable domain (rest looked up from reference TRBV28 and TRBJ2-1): DVKVTQSSRYLVKRTGEKVFLECVQDMDHENMFWYRQDPGLGLRLIYFSYDVKMKEKGDIPEGYSVSREKKERFSLILESASTNQTSMYLCASSSPRLAGVNEQFFGPGTRLTVL.

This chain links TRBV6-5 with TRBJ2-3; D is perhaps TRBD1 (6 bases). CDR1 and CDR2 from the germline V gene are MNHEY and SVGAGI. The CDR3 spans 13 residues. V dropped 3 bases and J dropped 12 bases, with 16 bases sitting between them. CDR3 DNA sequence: TGTGCCAGCAGTTATTATAAGGGGGATGATCAGTATTTT. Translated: CASSYYKGDDQYF.